This T cell receptor (beta chain) was sequenced during a study of blood T cell repertoires in COVID-19 (dated by TCRdb to the early 2020s). A note on the overall study: The collaborator samples originated in the United States, Italy and Spain and spanned the acute and convalescent phases of COVID-19. Nearly every sample came with metadata listing a de-identified subject ID, COVID-19 status, age in years and sex. The repertoires were released in a freely available public database meant as a resource for research on the immune response to SARS-CoV-2. Deeply sampled blood TCRbeta repertoires from subjects exposed to, actively infected with, or recovered from COVID-19 were included in the dataset. The samples were drawn from the first 160 participants of the ongoing ImmuneRACE study and from some 1,300 subjects provided by 6 global collaborators. The prospective study material was composed of cDNA or gDNA derived from T cells, B-cell-depleted T cells, or PBMCs. Where available, HLA class I and class II types were obtained from metadata supplied by the sample provider rather than from assay-based typing. Overall study results and their limits: Clinical and demographic metadata were provided uncurated, with the amount varying by source and participant.

Measured from the cysteine to the phenylalanine, the CDR3 is 15 residues long. The only DNA kept is the CDR3, 45 bases in frame from the first base. V is cut by 4 bases and J by 2 bases, and the space between the germline ends is 15 bases. The germline V gene gives CDR1 as SGDLS and CDR2 as YYNGEE. TCRbeta CDR3 regions were amplified from genomic DNA by means of the immunoSEQ Assay, a bias-controlled multiplex PCR. As for how the authors treated the data: Within the assay, amplification of reference gene primers was used to estimate how many nucleated cells each sample contained. Sequence reads were collapsed and filtered to measure the absolute abundance of every unique TCRbeta CDR3 rearrangement. For each sample, productive Simpson clonality was calculated by taking the square root of Simpson's diversity index across productive rearrangements. In its TCRdb copy, this immuneACCESS table keeps in-frame sequences only and misses some clones. Where compared with another copy, unresolved V genes explain less than half of these, and the others have no known cause. V, J and clone size reflect that table, while D and trimming were determined from the DNA. The sample yields some 28,000 clones; roughly 87% were counted once. Roughly 25% of the sample rests with the top ten.

The collaborating institutions used their own protocols to collect whole blood in K2EDTA tubes. For TCRbeta analysis, collaborators shipped samples as frozen whole blood, isolated PBMCs, or DNA extracted from either of those sample types. Notes on this clone: Its specific antigen is unknown. Base qualities were left out, and no much larger clone turns up one base away.

The material sequenced was peripheral blood. The rearranged chain carries TRBV9 and TRBJ1-2; the D gene lacks a confident call. This clonotype originated in a human donor in a cohort sampled during active COVID-19. CDR3 loop: CASSLSPGINYGYTF. The sequenced DNA is TGTGCCAGCAGCCTGTCCCCGGGAATCAACTATGGCTACACCTTC.